One sample yielded the 12 T cell receptor beta chains listed below, sequenced in a study of CD8 T cells in ankylosing spondylitis. One entry per CDR3 protein, called by TCRdb with MiXCR from the 5' RACE reads. The sample has 210,000 or so distinct CDR3 sequences, 7% to 10% seen once; the top ten hold around 5.1%. What was sequenced was blood, either unsorted or a sorted T cell fraction (not recorded which). The origin of the receptors is a female donor with ankylosing spondylitis or in good health (not recorded which).

As for this clonotype: This may be a read error: a much more frequent sequence differs by one nucleotide. The chain employs TRBV3-1 and TRBJ2-5; TRBD2 matches 12 bases. CDR1 and CDR2 (germline): LGHDT, YNNKEL (reference sequence). The CDR3 is 15 amino acids. The V and J ends lost 8 bases and 4 bases, in that order; junction bases with no gene match: 8. The CDR3 reads CASCIPSGRAETQYF. CDR3 in DNA: TGTGCCAGCTGCATCCCTAGCGGGAGGGCAGAGACCCAGTACTTC.

This clonotype was picked up many times. The chain employs TRBV11-3 and TRBJ2-3; D may be TRBD1 or TRBD2 (5 bases each). Trimming cost V 6 bases and J 3 bases, with 19 bases left between them. Germline V gives CDR1 SGHNT, CDR2 YENEEA. There are 16 residues in the CDR3. CDR3 bases: TGTGCCAGCAGTCGGGACCCACGGGGCGGAACAGATACGCAGTATTTT. Its protein is CASSRDPRGGTDTQYF.

In regard to this clonotype: One end of the junction varies from germline; a read error may be responsible. This chain joins TRBV15 and TRBJ2-7; maybe TRBD1 (5 bases). Per germline, CDR1 LNHNV and CDR2 YYDKDF (reference sequence). The CDR3 contains 14 residues. The CDR3 sequence is CTTSNAVDTYEQYF. As DNA, the CDR3 is TGTACCACCAGCAATGCAGTGGACACCTACGAGCAGTACTTC.

This clonotype was seen many times. This sequence joins TRBV29-1 and TRBJ2-1; TRBD2 agrees at 10 bases. CDR1 and CDR2 from the germline V gene are SQVTM and ANQGSEA. After removal of 5 bases from V and 5 bases from J, the junction contained 9 bases not matched to a gene. The CDR3 has 15 amino acids. In DNA, the CDR3 is TGCAGCGTTTCCTTTCTAGCGGGAGCCGACAATGAGCAGTTCTTC. It codes for CSVSFLAGADNEQFF.

There are many counts of this clonotype. The chain couples TRBV7-8 to TRBJ1-1; D is perhaps TRBD1 (5 bases). The germline gives CDR1 SGHVS, CDR2 FQNEAQ. CDR3 size: 17 residues. V was shortened by 1 base and J by 10 bases, with 25 bases between the two germline ends. The CDR3 region is CASSLEVGDWGPAGAFF. For the CDR3, the DNA is TGTGCCAGCAGCTTAGAGGTGGGGGACTGGGGCCCGGCTGGAGCTTTCTTT.

This clonotype showed up many times. This rearrangement joins TRBV28 to TRBJ2-7, with 11 bases that match TRBD1. Unmatched junction bases numbered 2, after V lost 7 bases and J lost 3 bases. CDR1 and CDR2 from the germline V gene are MDHEN and SYDVKM. This CDR3 contains 13 residues. The CDR3 DNA reads as TGTGCCAGCAAGGACAGGGGGCTCTACGAGCAGTACTTC. Translating gives CASKDRGLYEQYF.

The V call is TRBV7-2, the J call TRBJ2-1; D not resolved. This CDR3 has 16 amino acids. CDR1 is SGHTA, CDR2 FQGNSA, per germline. Trimming stripped 0 bases from V and 4 bases from J, with 13 bases between. The CDR3 DNA sequence: TGTGCCAGCAGCTTAGCCGACTCCGGCGTGTACAATGAGCAGTTCTTC. Translating gives CASSLADSGVYNEQFF.

This clonotype was detected many times. V and J are TRBV18 and TRBJ2-2; possible D gene TRBD1, 6 bases. In germline, CDR1 is KGHSH, CDR2 LQKENI. The CDR3 is made up of 15 amino acids. V lost 3 bases and J 2 bases, leaving 10 bases between the germline ends. CDR3 in amino acids: CASSPTGRNTGELFF. The CDR3 nucleotides read TGTGCCAGCTCACCGACAGGACGAAACACCGGGGAGCTGTTTTTT.

This clonotype was found many times. This chain connects TRBV20-1 to TRBJ2-3; 13 bases fit TRBD2. The CDR3 consists of 15 residues. The J segment lost 2 bases and the V segment lost 6 bases, leaving 5 bases of the junction unmatched. CDR1 DFQATT and CDR2 SNEGSKA come from the germline V gene (reference sequence). CDR3 in amino acids: CSAGTSGTLTDTQYF. In nucleotides, the CDR3 is TGCAGTGCGGGGACTAGCGGGACTCTCACAGATACGCAGTATTTT.

This clonotype was found many times. The rearrangement joins TRBV21-1 to TRBJ2-5. TRBV21-1 is annotated as a pseudogene. The CDR3 spans 12 residues. Here the CDR3 reads CARMSSRETQYF. The CDR3 nucleotides are TGTGCCAGAATGTCGTCACGGGAGACCCAGTACTTC.

The sample holds a few counts of this clonotype. The V and J genes are TRBV7-6 and TRBJ2-5; TRBD1 agrees at 8 bases. Germline V gene data show CDR1 as SGHVS and CDR2 as FNYEAQ. J lost 2 bases, V lost 5 bases, and 13 bases had no gene match. This CDR3 is 17 amino acids long. CDR3 residues: CASSQTGANLPQETQYF. The CDR3 nucleotides are TGTGCCAGCAGCCAGACAGGGGCCAATCTGCCTCAAGAGACCCAGTACTTC.

This clonotype has at least ten counts. This chain uses TRBV15 with TRBJ1-2, with 9 nucleotides matching TRBD1. The CDR3 has 14 amino acids. Unmatched junction bases numbered 2, after V lost 2 bases and J lost 4 bases. CDR1 and CDR2 (germline): LNHNV, YYDKDF (reference sequence). CDR3 sequence: CATSRPDRGYGYTF. CDR3 DNA: TGTGCCACCAGCAGACCGGACAGGGGCTATGGCTACACCTTC.